A single sample is the source of the 8 T cell receptor beta chains below, sequenced in a study of blood T cell repertoires in COVID-19. The data were produced by immunoSEQ multiplex PCR, yet TCRdb's version contains in-frame clones alone and is incomplete. Of over 200,000 clones detected, approximately 82% appear once; the ten largest clones hold 2% to 3%. Material for sequencing was peripheral blood. These receptors were collected from a woman in her 70s with active or convalescent COVID-19.

This clone is a singleton in its sample. The chain carries TRBV19 and TRBJ2-7; 7 positions match TRBD2. The CDR3 sequence is 11 residues long. CDR1 and CDR2 from the germline V gene are LNHDA and SQIVND (reference sequence). The CDR3 region has the DNA TGTGCCACCTCTATGGGAGGGGTCATGGCAGTC. It yields the protein CATSMGGVMAV.

The J gene is TRBJ2-7, the V gene TRBV29-1; D is perhaps TRBD1 (7 bases). The CDR3 loop spans 13 amino acids. Germline CDR1 reads SQVTM; CDR2 reads ANQGSEA. V was trimmed by 3 bases and J by 7 bases, leaving 16 bases between them. For the CDR3, the DNA is TGCAGCGTTGAGTCCTGGACAGGAGGGGAGCAGTACTTC. This encodes CSVESWTGGEQYF.

V is TRBV27 and J is TRBJ2-5, with D possibly being TRBD1 (5 bases). V was pared by 6 bases and J by 5 bases, with 19 bases between. CDR1 MNHEY and CDR2 SMNVEV come from the germline V gene (reference sequence). CDR3 length equals 15 residues. The CDR3 sequence: CASRTPGPGRETQYF. CDR3 bases: TGTGCCAGCAGAACTCCAGGCCCAGGGCGGGAGACCCAGTACTTC.

The V call is TRBV10-3, the J call TRBJ2-5; D possibly corresponds to TRBD1 (5 bases). This CDR3 spans 18 amino acids. CDR1 ENHRY and CDR2 SYGVKD come from the germline V gene. Trimming took 2 bases from V and 7 from J, leaving 26 bases between them. The CDR3 DNA reads TGTGCCATCAGTGAGGCCGAAGGGGTAGGGTTTGAAATGGGGACCCAGTACTTC. Its translation: CAISEAEGVGFEMGTQYF.

There are a few counts of this clone. V gene TRBV2 combines with J gene TRBJ1-1; D unclear. The germline CDR1 and CDR2 sequences are SNHLY and FYNNEI. V lost 5 bases to trimming and J lost 1 base, with 20 bases between them. The length of the CDR3 is 17 residues. The CDR3 protein is CASSRLAGVPPNTEAFF. CDR3 coding DNA: TGTGCCAGCAGTCGTTTGGCCGGGGTACCGCCGAACACTGAAGCTTTCTTT.

The chain carries TRBV5-6 and TRBJ1-1, with 9 nucleotides matching TRBD1. The CDR3 consists of 16 residues. CDR1 SGHDT and CDR2 YYEEEE come from the germline V gene. After removal of 0 bases from V and 6 bases from J, the junction contained 9 bases not matched to a gene. The CDR3 sequence: CASSLAGDRVWSEAFF. In nucleotides, the CDR3 is TGTGCCAGCAGCTTGGCCGGGGACAGGGTATGGTCTGAAGCTTTCTTT.

V is TRBV3-1 (or the pseudogene TRBV3-2) and J is TRBJ2-3, with 7 nucleotides matching TRBD2. V trimming: 1 base; J trimming: 0 bases; junction bases outside the gene matches: 10. The CDR3 totals 18 residues. Germline V CDR1 and CDR2: LGHDT, YNNKEL (reference sequence). The CDR3 is CASSQAPSGGSSTDTQYF. In DNA, the CDR3 is TGTGCCAGCAGCCAAGCCCCTAGCGGTGGCTCCAGCACAGATACGCAGTATTTT.

This sequence joins TRBV7-9 and TRBJ2-7, with D possibly being TRBD1 (6 bases). Germline V lookup: CDR1 SEHNR, CDR2 FQNEAQ (reference sequence). Trimming shortened V by 5 bases and J by 0 bases, and 14 bases separated the two germline ends. The CDR3 has 15 amino acids. CDR3 sequence reads: CASSPQGTNSYEQYF. DNA for the CDR3: TGTGCCAGCAGCCCCCAGGGGACAAACTCCTACGAGCAGTACTTC.